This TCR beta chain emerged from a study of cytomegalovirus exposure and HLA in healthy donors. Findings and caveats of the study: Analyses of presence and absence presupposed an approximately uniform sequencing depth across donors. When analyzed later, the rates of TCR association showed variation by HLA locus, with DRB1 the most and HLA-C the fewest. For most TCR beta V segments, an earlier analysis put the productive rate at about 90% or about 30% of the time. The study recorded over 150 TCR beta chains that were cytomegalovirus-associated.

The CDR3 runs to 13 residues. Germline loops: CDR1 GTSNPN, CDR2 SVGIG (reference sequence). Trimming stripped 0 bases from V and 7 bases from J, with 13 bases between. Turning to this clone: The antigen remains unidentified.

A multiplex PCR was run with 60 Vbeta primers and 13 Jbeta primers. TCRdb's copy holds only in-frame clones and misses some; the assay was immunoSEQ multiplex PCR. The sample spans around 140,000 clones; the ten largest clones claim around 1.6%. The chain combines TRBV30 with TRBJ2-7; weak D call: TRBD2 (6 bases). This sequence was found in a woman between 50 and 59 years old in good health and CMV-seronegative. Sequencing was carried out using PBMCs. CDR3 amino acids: CAWSVRRAGEQYF. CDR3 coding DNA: TGTGCCTGGAGTGTGAGGCGGGCGGGGGAGCAGTACTTC.